This T cell receptor beta chain was sequenced for a study of cytotoxic CD8 clonotypes in ibrutinib-treated CLL. The method was immunoSEQ multiplex PCR; TCRdb's version includes in-frame clones alone and lacks a portion of them. The data hold over 45,000 clones, with around 52% observed a single time. The sample was PBMCs, taken at disease progression, from a patient treated with ibrutinib. This sequence was found in a human donor with chronic lymphocytic leukemia.

The CDR3 nucleotides read TGTGCCAGCAGTTTTAATCTGCACTACGAGCAGTACTTC. This gives the protein CASSFNLHYEQYF. The rearrangement joins TRBV28 to TRBJ2-7; D is unclear. Looked up from germline, CDR1 is MDHEN and CDR2 is SYDVKM. Trimming shortened V by 3 bases and J by 3 bases, and 9 bases separated the two germline ends. This CDR3 region has 13 residues.